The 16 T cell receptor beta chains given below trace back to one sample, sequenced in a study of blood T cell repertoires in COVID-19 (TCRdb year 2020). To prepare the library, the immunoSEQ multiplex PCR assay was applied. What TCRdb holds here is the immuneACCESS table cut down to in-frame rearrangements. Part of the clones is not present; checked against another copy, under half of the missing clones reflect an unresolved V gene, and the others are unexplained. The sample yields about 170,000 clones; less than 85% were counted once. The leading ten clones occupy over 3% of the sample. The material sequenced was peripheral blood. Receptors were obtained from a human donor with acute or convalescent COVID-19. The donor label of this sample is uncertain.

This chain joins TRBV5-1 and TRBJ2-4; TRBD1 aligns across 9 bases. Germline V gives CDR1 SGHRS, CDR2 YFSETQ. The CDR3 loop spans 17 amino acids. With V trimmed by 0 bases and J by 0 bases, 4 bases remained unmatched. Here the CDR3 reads CASSLDGQGLAKNIQYF. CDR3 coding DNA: TGCGCCAGCAGCTTGGACGGACAGGGGTTAGCCAAAAACATTCAGTACTTC.

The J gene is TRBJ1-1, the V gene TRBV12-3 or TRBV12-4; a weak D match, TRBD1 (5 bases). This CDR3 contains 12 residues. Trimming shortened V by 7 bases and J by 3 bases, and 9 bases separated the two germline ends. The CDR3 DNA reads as TGTGCCAGCAACACAGGTTACACTGAAGCTTTCTTT. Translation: CASNTGYTEAFF.

CDR3 DNA sequence: TGTGCCAGCAGTTTAGCGGGGGGGCTTGAGCAGTTCTTC. It specifies CASSLAGGLEQFF. The V call is TRBV12-3 or TRBV12-4, the J call TRBJ2-1; the D gene is possibly TRBD2 (7 bases). The CDR3 contains 13 residues. Trimming removed 0 bases at V and 9 bases at J, with 9 bases between.

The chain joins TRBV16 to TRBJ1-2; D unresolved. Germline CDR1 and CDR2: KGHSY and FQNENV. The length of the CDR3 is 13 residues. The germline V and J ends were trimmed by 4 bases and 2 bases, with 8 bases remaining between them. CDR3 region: CASSLSQNYGYTF. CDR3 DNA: TGTGCCAGCAGCCTCTCACAGAACTATGGCTACACCTTC.

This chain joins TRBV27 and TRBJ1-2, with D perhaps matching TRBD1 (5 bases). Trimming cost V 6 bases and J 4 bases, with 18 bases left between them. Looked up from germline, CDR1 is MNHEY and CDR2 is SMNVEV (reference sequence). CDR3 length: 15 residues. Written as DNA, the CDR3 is TGTGCCAGCAGCCGGGACTTTTCCTTAATCTATGGCTACACCTTC. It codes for CASSRDFSLIYGYTF.

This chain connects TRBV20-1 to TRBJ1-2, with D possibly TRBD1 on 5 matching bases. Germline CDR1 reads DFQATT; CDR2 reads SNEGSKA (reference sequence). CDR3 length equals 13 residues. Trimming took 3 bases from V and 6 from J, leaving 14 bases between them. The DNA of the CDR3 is TGCAGTGCTAGTAGTTGGGGCCGCGATGGCTACACCTTC. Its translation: CSASSWGRDGYTF.

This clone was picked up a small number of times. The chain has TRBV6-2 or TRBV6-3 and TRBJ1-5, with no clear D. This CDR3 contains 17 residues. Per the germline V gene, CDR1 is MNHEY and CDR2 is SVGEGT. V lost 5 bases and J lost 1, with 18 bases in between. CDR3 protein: CASSEALRGLSNQPQHF. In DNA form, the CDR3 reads TGTGCCAGCAGTGAGGCCCTTCGAGGGTTGAGCAATCAGCCCCAGCATTTT.

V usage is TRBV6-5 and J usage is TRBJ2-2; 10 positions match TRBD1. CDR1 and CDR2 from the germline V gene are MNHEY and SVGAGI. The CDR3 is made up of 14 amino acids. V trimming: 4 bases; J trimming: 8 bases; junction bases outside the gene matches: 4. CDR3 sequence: CASSWDRGRGELFF. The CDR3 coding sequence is TGTGCCAGCAGTTGGGACAGGGGACGGGGGGAGCTGTTTTTT.

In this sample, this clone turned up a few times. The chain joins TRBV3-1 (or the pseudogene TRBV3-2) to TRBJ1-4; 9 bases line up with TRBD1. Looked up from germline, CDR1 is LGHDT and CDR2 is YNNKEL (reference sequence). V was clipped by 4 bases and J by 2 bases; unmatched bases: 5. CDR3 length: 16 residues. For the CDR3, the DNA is TGTGCCAGCAGCCGAACAGGGGGCACGACTAATGAAAAACTGTTTTTT. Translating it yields CASSRTGGTTNEKLFF.

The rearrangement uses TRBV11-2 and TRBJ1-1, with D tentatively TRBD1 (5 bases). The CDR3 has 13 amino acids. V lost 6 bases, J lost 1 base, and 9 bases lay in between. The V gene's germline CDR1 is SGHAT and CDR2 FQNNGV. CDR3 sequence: CASSRDRNTEAFF. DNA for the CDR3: TGTGCCAGCAGTCGTGACAGGAACACTGAAGCTTTCTTT.

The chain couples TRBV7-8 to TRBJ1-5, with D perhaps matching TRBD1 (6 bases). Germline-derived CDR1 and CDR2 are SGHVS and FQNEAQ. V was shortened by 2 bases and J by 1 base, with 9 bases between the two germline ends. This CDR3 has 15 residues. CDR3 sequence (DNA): TGTGCCAGCAGCTTATGGACAGCGAGCAATCAGCCCCAGCATTTT. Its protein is CASSLWTASNQPQHF.

The CDR3 loop reads CAWSVGLTDTQYF. In nucleotides, the CDR3 is TGTGCCTGGAGTGTCGGGTTGACAGATACGCAGTATTTT. The chain couples TRBV30 to TRBJ2-3; D remains ambiguous. Germline lookup yields CDR1 GTSNPN and CDR2 SVGIG (reference sequence). The CDR3 sequence is 13 residues long. V lost 0 bases to trimming and J lost 3 bases, with 7 bases between them.

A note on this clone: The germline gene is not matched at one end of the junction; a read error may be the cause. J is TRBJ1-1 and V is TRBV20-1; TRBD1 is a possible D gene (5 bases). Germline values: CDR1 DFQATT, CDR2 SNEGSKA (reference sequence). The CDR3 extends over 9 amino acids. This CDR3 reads CSAMGGLNF. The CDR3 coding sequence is TGCAGTGCTATGGGGGGACTGAACTTT.

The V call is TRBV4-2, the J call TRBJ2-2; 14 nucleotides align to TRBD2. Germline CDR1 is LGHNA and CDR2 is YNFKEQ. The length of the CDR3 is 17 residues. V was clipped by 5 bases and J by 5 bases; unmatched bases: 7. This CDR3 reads CASSGSGTSGGTGELFF. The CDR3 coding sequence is TGTGCCAGCAGCGGATCCGGGACTAGCGGGGGTACCGGGGAGCTGTTTTTT.

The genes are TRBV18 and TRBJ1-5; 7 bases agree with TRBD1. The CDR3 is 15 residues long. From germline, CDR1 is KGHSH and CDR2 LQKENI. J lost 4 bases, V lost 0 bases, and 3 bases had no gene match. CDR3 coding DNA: TGTGCCAGCTCACCACCGTGGGACAGAAATCAGCCCCAGCATTTT. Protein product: CASSPPWDRNQPQHF.

The CDR3 protein is CASSARTGGSGNTIYF. CDR3 in DNA: TGTGCCAGCAGTGCCCGGACAGGAGGTAGTGGAAACACCATATATTTT. The rearrangement links TRBV2 to TRBJ1-3; 7 bases agree with TRBD1. This CDR3 has 16 amino acids. Germline assignment: CDR1 SNHLY and CDR2 FYNNEI. With V trimmed by 4 bases and J by 3 bases, 9 bases remained unmatched.